This T cell receptor (beta chain) was found in a study of identifying expanded T cells in peripheral blood. The CDR3 is made up of 16 amino acids. From germline, CDR1 is SNHLY and CDR2 FYNNEI. V lost 5 bases and J lost 8; bases outside the gene matches: 10. About this clone: No antigen is known for it.

Healthy donors had no documented immune events, such as infections, while sampled. Sequencing used immunoSEQ multiplex PCR; TCRdb keeps in-frame clones, though not all of them. This table holds roughly 100,000 clones, roughly 89% found once. Study observations and caveats: Approximately two-week clone count variance significantly increased as total template count grew. Differentially abundant clones: about 1.2 between replicates, around 16 at approximately two weeks, around 20 at four.

The chain combines TRBV2 with TRBJ1-6; the match to TRBD1 covers 9 bases. Sequenced sample: blood. The source is a person between 18 and 70 years old in good health. The CDR3 sequence: CASSSWGTGRDSPLHF. CDR3 nucleotides: TGTGCCAGCAGTTCATGGGGGACAGGGAGGGATTCACCCCTCCACTTT.